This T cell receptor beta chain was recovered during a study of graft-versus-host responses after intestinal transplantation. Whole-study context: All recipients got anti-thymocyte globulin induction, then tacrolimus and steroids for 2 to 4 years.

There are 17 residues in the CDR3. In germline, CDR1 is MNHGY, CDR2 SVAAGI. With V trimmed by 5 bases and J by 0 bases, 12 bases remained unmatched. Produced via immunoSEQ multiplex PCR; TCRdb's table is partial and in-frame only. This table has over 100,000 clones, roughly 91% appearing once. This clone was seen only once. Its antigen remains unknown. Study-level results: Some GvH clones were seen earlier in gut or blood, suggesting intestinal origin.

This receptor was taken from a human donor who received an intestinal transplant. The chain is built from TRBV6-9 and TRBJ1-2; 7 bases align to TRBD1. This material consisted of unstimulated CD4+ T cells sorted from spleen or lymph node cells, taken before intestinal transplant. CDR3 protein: CASSDTLGQITNYGYTF. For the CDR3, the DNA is TGTGCCAGCAGTGATACCCTGGGACAGATCACTAACTATGGCTACACCTTC.